The 22 T cell receptor beta chains below were found in one sample sequenced in a study of blood T cell repertoires in COVID-19. Data came from immunoSEQ multiplex PCR; TCRdb stores just in-frame clones and leaves some out. The top ten hold approximately 9.3% of the sample, which has about 330,000 clones, roughly 86% seen once. The sequencing sample was made of peripheral blood. The receptors here all came from a man aged 25-40 years with COVID-19, enrolled during active disease.

This chain connects TRBV10-3 to TRBJ2-2; possibly TRBD2 for D (6 bases). In germline, CDR1 is ENHRY, CDR2 SYGVKD. The CDR3 totals 15 residues. The V and J ends lost 2 bases and 5 bases respectively, with 12 bases between them. The CDR3 protein is CAISERDLYTGELFF. The CDR3 nucleotides read TGTGCCATCAGTGAGAGGGACTTATATACCGGGGAGCTGTTTTTT.

The chain is built from TRBV7-9 and TRBJ1-1; TRBD1 is a possible D gene (6 bases). V lost 6 bases and J 3 bases, leaving 14 bases between the germline ends. The CDR3 runs 14 residues. Germline lookup yields CDR1 SEHNR and CDR2 FQNEAQ (reference sequence). The CDR3: CASSLKGVDTEAFF. For the CDR3, the DNA is TGTGCCAGCAGTCTAAAGGGGGTGGACACTGAAGCTTTCTTT.

The rearrangement links TRBV11-3 to TRBJ2-3; TRBD2 agrees at 8 bases. Trimming removed 6 bases from V and 2 bases from J; junction bases left unmatched: 10. The CDR3 runs 16 residues. Looked up from germline, CDR1 is SGHNT and CDR2 is YENEEA. CDR3 region: CASSKRTSGNTDTQYF. The CDR3 DNA sequence: TGTGCCAGCAGTAAACGAACTAGCGGAAACACAGATACGCAGTATTTT.

V and J are TRBV3-1 (or the pseudogene TRBV3-2) and TRBJ2-5; 14 nucleotides line up with TRBD2. Germline lookup yields CDR1 LGHDT and CDR2 YNNKEL (reference sequence). The CDR3 runs to 18 residues. V lost 4 bases to trimming and J lost 3 bases; unmatched junction nucleotides: 10. The CDR3 spells CASSPPLGLAGEEETQYF. The DNA of the CDR3 is TGTGCCAGCAGCCCGCCACTGGGACTAGCGGGAGAAGAAGAGACCCAGTACTTC.

CDR3 protein: CASSLAGVHTEAFF. The CDR3, as DNA: TGTGCCAGCAGCTTGGCAGGGGTCCACACTGAAGCTTTCTTT. V and J are TRBV5-8 and TRBJ1-1, with D possibly matching TRBD1 (6 bases). The CDR3 contains 14 residues. Trimming took 0 bases from V and 3 from J, leaving 9 bases between them. CDR1 is SGHTS, CDR2 YDEGEE, per germline.

The chain links TRBV5-8 to TRBJ2-7; tentatively, D is TRBD2 (5 bases). V was cut by 1 base and J by 5 bases, with 13 bases left in between. The CDR3 length is 14 residues. Germline loops: CDR1 SGHTS, CDR2 YDEGEE. The CDR3 DNA follows: TGTGCCAGCAGCTTGAACGGGGATCCCCACGAGCAGTACTTC. Protein sequence: CASSLNGDPHEQYF.

The chain couples TRBV4-1 to TRBJ2-2, with D possibly TRBD1 on 6 matching bases. The CDR3 contains 15 residues. CDR1 is MGHRA, CDR2 YSYEKL, per germline. V dropped 3 bases and J dropped 3 bases, with 11 bases sitting between them. CDR3 sequence reads: CASSHRQAYTGELFF. CDR3 bases: TGCGCCAGCAGCCACCGACAGGCATACACCGGGGAGCTGTTTTTT.

The genes are TRBV18 and TRBJ1-1; D is perhaps TRBD1 (6 bases). V was pared by 4 bases and J by 1 base, with 13 bases between. The CDR3 sequence is 15 residues long. The germline V gene encodes CDR1 KGHSH and CDR2 LQKENI. The CDR3 DNA reads TGTGCCAGCTCACTACGCACAGGGTGGAACACTGAAGCTTTCTTT. This sequence encodes CASSLRTGWNTEAFF.

The J gene is TRBJ2-2, the V gene TRBV29-1; 8 bases are shared with TRBD2. The length of the CDR3 is 12 residues. The J segment lost 13 bases and the V segment lost 3 bases, leaving 7 bases of the junction unmatched. Germline lookup yields CDR1 SQVTM and CDR2 ANQGSEA. The CDR3 is CSVDGGGPGLFF. The CDR3 nucleotides read TGCAGCGTTGATGGCGGGGGGCCAGGGCTGTTTTTT.

This chain uses TRBV7-2 with TRBJ2-5; 11 bases map to TRBD2. Trimming at V came to 8 bases and at J to 7 bases, leaving 9 bases not matched to a gene. Germline V gives CDR1 SGHTA, CDR2 FQGNSA. This CDR3 is built from 14 residues. For the CDR3, the DNA is TGTGCCAGCGGTCTAGCGGGAGGTACAAGGACCCAGTACTTC. Its translation is CASGLAGGTRTQYF.

This rearrangement joins TRBV19 to TRBJ1-1; D is unclear. The CDR3 extends over 13 amino acids. Between the trimmed V and J ends, which lost 11 bases and 0 bases, there was a span of 13 bases. Germline assignment: CDR1 LNHDA and CDR2 SQIVND (reference sequence). CDR3 protein: CAVAAGLNTEAFF. In DNA, the CDR3 is TGTGCCGTAGCGGCAGGACTGAACACTGAAGCTTTCTTT.

V usage is TRBV4-1 and J usage is TRBJ2-1, with D maybe TRBD2 (6 bases). The CDR3 covers 15 residues. Germline CDR1 is MGHRA and CDR2 is YSYEKL. V was trimmed by 3 bases and J by 2 bases, leaving 11 bases between them. The CDR3 bases are TGCGCCAGCAGCCAGGCGGGAATTCCCTACAATGAGCAGTTCTTC. Protein product: CASSQAGIPYNEQFF.

The CDR3 DNA sequence: TGTGCCAGCAGCTTAGATCATGGCGGGAGAGGGGCAAATGAGCAGTTCTTC. Its translation is CASSLDHGGRGANEQFF. V gene TRBV11-2 combines with J gene TRBJ2-1; 7 bases fit TRBD2. Germline values: CDR1 SGHAT, CDR2 FQNNGV. This CDR3 has 17 amino acids. With 0 bases clipped from V and 7 bases from J, the junction kept 12 bases outside the gene matches.

In DNA form, the CDR3 reads TGCGCCAGCATGCGCGGCTTGTATGAGGAAAAACTGTTTTTT. Its protein product is CASMRGLYEEKLFF. The chain combines TRBV5-1 with TRBJ1-4; D gene ambiguous. The CDR3 has 14 residues. Germline CDR1 SGHRS, CDR2 YFSETQ. Between the trimmed V and J ends, which lost 6 bases and 8 bases, there was a span of 17 bases.

The rearrangement joins TRBV9 to TRBJ1-2, with a possible D match to TRBD1 (6 bases). Germline V gene sequence: CDR1 SGDLS, CDR2 YYNGEE. The CDR3 length is 15 residues. Trimming left V 2 bases short and J 1 base short, with 12 bases between. CDR3 nucleotides: TGTGCCAGCAGCGTTGCCACAGGGATTAACTATGGCTACACCTTC. It codes for CASSVATGINYGYTF.

The chain links TRBV4-2 to TRBJ2-1; 7 nucleotides line up with TRBD2. This CDR3 is built from 15 residues. Trimming removed 3 bases from V and 4 bases from J; junction bases left unmatched: 6. Germline lookup yields CDR1 LGHNA and CDR2 YNFKEQ. The CDR3 DNA follows: TGTGCCAGCAGCCAGGGGGGGGTTGGGTACAATGAGCAGTTCTTC. It specifies CASSQGGVGYNEQFF.

The rearrangement uses TRBV4-3 and TRBJ2-6, with a possible D match to TRBD2 (6 bases). Germline CDR1 reads LGHNA; CDR2 reads YSLEER. The CDR3 is made up of 15 amino acids. V lost 5 bases and J 2 bases, leaving 10 bases between the germline ends. CDR3 sequence (DNA): TGCGCCAGCAGCTACGGGGGTGCTGGGGCCAACGTCCTGACTTTC. Translation gives CASSYGGAGANVLTF.

The chain's CDR3 is CASSPRGLRGEQFF. The DNA for the CDR3 is TGTGCCAGCAGCCCTAGGGGGCTAAGGGGTGAGCAGTTCTTC. The V call is TRBV11-3, the J call TRBJ2-1; 7 nucleotides line up with TRBD1. The CDR3 extends over 14 amino acids. Germline V lookup: CDR1 SGHNT, CDR2 YENEEA. V shed 5 bases and J 9 bases; nucleotides not matched to a gene: 10. The complete variable domain, with remaining parts taken from reference TRBV11-3 and TRBJ2-1, reads EAGVVQSPRYKIIEKKQPVAFWCNPISGHNTLYWYLQNLGQGPELLIRYENEEAVDDSQLPKDRFSAERLKGVDSTLKIQPAELGDSAVYLCASSPRGLRGEQFFGPGTRLTVL.

In its sample, this clone was seen a few times. The CDR3 is CASTRKGGEKLFF. In DNA form, the CDR3 reads TGTGCCAGCACCCGGAAGGGGGGGGAAAAACTGTTTTTT. The chain has TRBV7-2 and TRBJ1-4, with D tentatively TRBD1 (6 bases). The CDR3 extends over 13 amino acids. V dropped 7 bases and J dropped 8 bases, with 14 bases sitting between them. Germline CDR1 and CDR2: SGHTA and FQGNSA.

The chain employs TRBV7-9 and TRBJ2-7; perhaps TRBD2 as D (7 bases). Trimming stripped 1 base from V and 5 bases from J, with 15 bases between. CDR3 length equals 15 residues. Germline CDR1 and CDR2: SEHNR and FQNEAQ (reference sequence). CDR3 bases: TGTGCCAGCAGCTTAGTGGGGGGGCCCCTCGACGAGCAGTACTTC. Amino acid sequence: CASSLVGGPLDEQYF.

V and J are TRBV29-1 and TRBJ2-7; D is perhaps TRBD1 (5 bases). V was cut by 5 bases and J by 1 base, with 6 bases left in between. Germline CDR1 SQVTM, CDR2 ANQGSEA. The length of the CDR3 is 11 residues. CDR3: CSVTGSYEQYF. CDR3 in DNA: TGCAGCGTTACAGGTTCCTACGAGCAGTACTTC.

The rearrangement links TRBV2 to TRBJ2-7; D possibly corresponds to TRBD2 (5 bases). Germline V CDR1 and CDR2: SNHLY, FYNNEI. The V gene lost 7 bases and the J gene lost 6 bases, with 19 bases spanning the gap. The CDR3 is 14 amino acids. Here the CDR3 DNA reads TGTGCCAGCACTGACCTCCGGGAATCGGTCGAGCAGTACTTC. It encodes CASTDLRESVEQYF.